The 22 T cell receptor beta chains below come from one sample, sequenced in a study of cytomegalovirus exposure and HLA in healthy donors. PCR was performed using 60 Vbeta and 13 Jbeta primers. Clones were read by immunoSEQ multiplex PCR, and TCRdb kept only the in-frame ones, dropping some. The repertoire holds roughly 290,000 clones, with 70% to 90% as singletons. The specimen was PBMCs. These receptors all come from a woman under 30 in good health and CMV-seronegative.

CDR3 protein: CASSLVTGSVGELFF. In DNA, the CDR3 is TGTGCCAGCAGCTTAGTGACAGGTTCTGTCGGGGAGCTGTTTTTT. This chain connects TRBV7-9 to TRBJ2-2, with D possibly being TRBD1 (6 bases). V was trimmed by 1 base and J by 7 bases, leaving 13 bases between them. Germline CDR1 reads SEHNR; CDR2 reads FQNEAQ (reference sequence). The CDR3 contains 15 residues.

The chain has TRBV5-1 and TRBJ1-3, with TRBD1 as a possible D gene (5 bases). The CDR3 totals 15 residues. Trimming cost V 0 bases and J 8 bases, with 15 bases left between them. In germline, CDR1 is SGHRS, CDR2 YFSETQ. The CDR3 loop is CASSLEGGRGDTIYF. The CDR3, as DNA: TGCGCCAGCAGCTTGGAAGGAGGACGGGGGGACACCATATATTTT.

The rearrangement links TRBV2 to TRBJ1-2; possibly TRBD1 for D (6 bases). This CDR3 has 12 amino acids. V was shortened by 6 bases and J by 8 bases, with 13 bases between the two germline ends. Per germline, CDR1 SNHLY and CDR2 FYNNEI. The CDR3 loop is CASSVQGRGYTF. Here the CDR3 DNA reads TGTGCCAGCAGCGTACAGGGTAGGGGCTACACCTTC.

The chain carries TRBV7-6 and TRBJ2-7; D is possibly TRBD1 (6 bases). CDR3 length: 16 residues. The V gene lost 4 bases and the J gene lost 3 bases, with 19 bases spanning the gap. Germline V lookup: CDR1 SGHVS, CDR2 FNYEAQ. CDR3 DNA: TGTGCCAGCAGCTCAGGAACGTCCAGGGGCCTCTACGAGCAGTACTTC. Protein product: CASSSGTSRGLYEQYF.

The table lists this clone with a few counts. The chain links TRBV5-1 to TRBJ1-2, with TRBD1 matching 12 bases. From germline, CDR1 is SGHRS and CDR2 YFSETQ. The CDR3 totals 15 residues. The trim removed 7 bases at V and 6 bases at J, leaving 10 bases unmatched. This CDR3 reads CASGVRDRGRDGYTF. The CDR3 bases are TGCGCCAGCGGAGTAAGGGACAGGGGGCGAGATGGCTACACCTTC. Full variable domain (missing parts from reference TRBV5-1 and TRBJ1-2): KAGVTQTPRYLIKTRGQQVTLSCSPISGHRSVSWYQQTPGQGLQFLFEYFSETQRNKGNFPGRFSGRQFSNSRSEMNVSTLELGDSALYLCASGVRDRGRDGYTFGSGTRLTVV.

In this sample, this clone turned up a few times. V gene TRBV4-1 combines with J gene TRBJ2-3; TRBD2 matches at 9 bases. The length of the CDR3 is 15 residues. After removal of 2 bases from V and 1 base from J, the junction contained 1 base not matched to a gene. Germline CDR1 is MGHRA and CDR2 is YSYEKL. The CDR3 loop reads CASSQIAGGTDTQYF. DNA of the CDR3: TGCGCCAGCAGCCAAATAGCGGGGGGCACAGATACGCAGTATTTT.

The chain uses TRBV11-2 and TRBJ2-2; D may be TRBD2 (7 bases). The CDR3 is 18 amino acids. Germline V gene lookup returns CDR1 SGHAT and CDR2 FQNNGV. The germline V and J ends were trimmed by 1 base and 5 bases, with 20 bases remaining between them. The CDR3 coding sequence is TGTGCCAGCAGCTTAGGCTCGTGGGGGGGGCAGGAAACCGGGGAGCTGTTTTTT. It yields the protein CASSLGSWGGQETGELFF. Full variable domain (missing parts from reference TRBV11-2 and TRBJ2-2): EAGVAQSPRYKIIEKRQSVAFWCNPISGHATLYWYQQILGQGPKLLIQFQNNGVVDDSQLPKDRFSAERLKGVDSTLKIQPAKLEDSAVYLCASSLGSWGGQETGELFFGEGSRLTVL.

J is TRBJ2-3 and V is TRBV5-1, with a weak D call TRBD1 (5 bases). Germline CDR1 SGHRS, CDR2 YFSETQ. Trimming stripped 0 bases from V and 0 bases from J, with 14 bases between. This CDR3 comprises 17 residues. CDR3 residues: CASSLGTGAASTDTQYF. The CDR3 DNA reads TGCGCCAGCAGCTTGGGTACAGGTGCCGCTAGCACAGATACGCAGTATTTT. Based on the CDR3 plus reference TRBV5-1 and TRBJ2-3, the full variable domain is KAGVTQTPRYLIKTRGQQVTLSCSPISGHRSVSWYQQTPGQGLQFLFEYFSETQRNKGNFPGRFSGRQFSNSRSEMNVSTLELGDSALYLCASSLGTGAASTDTQYFGPGTRLTVL.

This rearrangement joins TRBV10-3 to TRBJ1-5, with D perhaps TRBD1 (6 bases). V was cut by 3 bases and J by 4 bases, with 13 bases left in between. The CDR3 covers 15 residues. Germline V gene sequence: CDR1 ENHRY, CDR2 SYGVKD. The CDR3 DNA follows: TGTGCCATCAGTGACTCAGGGGCGTCTAATCAGCCCCAGCATTTT. It codes for CAISDSGASNQPQHF.

The rearrangement joins TRBV13 to TRBJ2-7, with 10 bases identical to TRBD1. After removal of 5 bases from V and 3 bases from J, the junction contained 7 bases not matched to a gene. The CDR3 length is 15 residues. Germline V CDR1 and CDR2: PRHDT, FYEKMQ (reference sequence). CDR3 sequence reads: CASSPRRTGGYEQYF. CDR3 nucleotides: TGTGCCAGCAGCCCACGGAGGACAGGGGGCTACGAGCAGTACTTC.

V usage is TRBV5-1 and J usage is TRBJ1-2; D might be TRBD1 (5 bases). Deletions cut 4 bases from V and 4 bases from J, with 14 bases between. The CDR3 has 14 amino acids. CDR1 is SGHRS and CDR2 is YFSETQ in the germline V gene. As DNA, the CDR3 is TGCGCCAGCAGCGTTGGTGGGGGAGGCTATGGCTACACCTTC. Its translation: CASSVGGGGYGYTF.

This clone was counted a single time. The V call is TRBV27, the J call TRBJ2-7, with TRBD1 matching over 9 bases. Germline CDR1 and CDR2: MNHEY and SMNVEV (reference sequence). V trimming: 5 bases; J trimming: 2 bases; junction bases outside the gene matches: 4. The length of the CDR3 is 14 residues. The CDR3, as DNA: TGTGCCAGCAGTATAGGACAGGGGACCTACGAGCAGTACTTC. This codes for CASSIGQGTYEQYF.

The rearrangement uses TRBV5-1 and TRBJ1-3; 7 bases line up with TRBD1. V gave up 5 bases and J gave up 0 bases; unmatched junction bases: 5. This CDR3 comprises 15 residues. Germline loops: CDR1 SGHRS, CDR2 YFSETQ. CDR3 bases: TGCGCCAGCAGTCTCACAGGGGCCTCTGGAAACACCATATATTTT. It specifies CASSLTGASGNTIYF. The full variable domain, with the rest looked up from reference TRBV5-1 and TRBJ1-3, is KAGVTQTPRYLIKTRGQQVTLSCSPISGHRSVSWYQQTPGQGLQFLFEYFSETQRNKGNFPGRFSGRQFSNSRSEMNVSTLELGDSALYLCASSLTGASGNTIYFGEGSWLTVV.

Here the CDR3 DNA reads TGTGCCAGTAGTATCCCTTGGGACTCCGAGGCGGGATATAGCAATCAGCCCCAGCATTTT. It codes for CASSIPWDSEAGYSNQPQHF. The rearrangement joins TRBV19 to TRBJ1-5, with a possible D match to TRBD1 (5 bases). Trimming left V 3 bases short and J 0 bases short, with 24 bases between. There are 20 residues in the CDR3. Looked up from germline, CDR1 is LNHDA and CDR2 is SQIVND (reference sequence).

The chain carries TRBV5-1 and TRBJ1-6; D might be TRBD1 (6 bases). The ends were cut back, 4 bases at V and 0 bases at J, with 11 bases in the middle. This CDR3 region has 16 residues. Germline V gene data show CDR1 as SGHRS and CDR2 as YFSETQ. The CDR3: CASSPQGSSYNSPLHF. The CDR3 DNA is TGCGCCAGCAGCCCTCAGGGGAGCTCCTATAATTCACCCCTCCACTTT.

The CDR3 DNA reads TGCAGCGTTGATGACAGGCGGTGGTCCTATGGCTACACCTTC. It is translated as CSVDDRRWSYGYTF. The rearrangement uses TRBV29-1 and TRBJ1-2; the D gene is possibly TRBD1 (6 bases). From germline, CDR1 is SQVTM and CDR2 ANQGSEA. Trimming pared 3 bases from V and 4 bases from J, leaving 15 bases between. This CDR3 is built from 14 residues.

The rearrangement joins TRBV5-1 to TRBJ2-7, with 7 bases that match TRBD1. Trimming took 2 bases from V and 5 from J; bases not matched to a gene: 10. The V gene's germline CDR1 is SGHRS and CDR2 YFSETQ. The length of the CDR3 is 15 residues. The CDR3 region is CASSFGDRDIDEQYF. The DNA for the CDR3 is TGCGCCAGCAGCTTCGGTGACAGGGATATTGACGAGCAGTACTTC.

With regard to this clone: The junction departs from the called germline gene at one end, perhaps through a read error. The chain couples TRBV7-9 to TRBJ1-1; D perhaps matches TRBD1 (5 bases). Germline V gives CDR1 SEHNR, CDR2 FQNEAQ (reference sequence). The CDR3 runs to 12 residues. CDR3 DNA: TGTTCCAGCACCGGGGGACCGACCCTGCCCTTCTTT. This encodes CSSTGGPTLPFF.

With regard to this clone: At one of its ends the junction is not consistent with the germline gene, which may arise from a read error. The sample holds other DNA sequences that translate to the same CDR3. This chain uses TRBV6-5 with TRBJ1-6, with D possibly being TRBD1 (6 bases). Germline V gene data show CDR1 as MNHEY and CDR2 as SVGAGI. The CDR3 has 15 residues. CDR3 loop: CASSLQGSPNSPLHF. CDR3 coding DNA: TGTGCCAGCAGTTTACAGGGTTCCCCGAATTCCCCCCTCCACTTT.

This chain joins TRBV6-4 and TRBJ2-5; possible D gene TRBD2, 6 bases. CDR3 length: 14 residues. Trimming stripped 9 bases from V and 5 bases from J, with 19 bases between. The germline CDR1 and CDR2 sequences are MRHNA and SNTAGT. For the CDR3, the DNA is TGTGCCAGAAGAGGTCGGGGGACGACGGAGACCCAGTACTTC. Translating gives CARRGRGTTETQYF.

The chain has TRBV7-9 and TRBJ1-1; 9 bases align to TRBD1. The trim removed 4 bases at V and 8 bases at J, leaving 8 bases unmatched. Germline V gene data show CDR1 as SEHNR and CDR2 as FQNEAQ (reference sequence). The CDR3 is 14 amino acids. The CDR3 loop is CASSSGQGIREAFF. The CDR3 nucleotides are TGTGCCAGCAGCTCGGGACAGGGTATTCGAGAAGCTTTCTTT.

This chain joins TRBV5-5 and TRBJ2-7; 8 nucleotides align to TRBD1. V gave up 3 bases and J gave up 2 bases; unmatched junction bases: 4. CDR1 and CDR2 (germline): SGHKS, YYEKEE (reference sequence). The CDR3 consists of 14 residues. The CDR3 DNA reads TGTGCCAGCAGCTCACGACAGGGGACCTACGAGCAGTACTTC. It encodes CASSSRQGTYEQYF. Combining the CDR3 with reference TRBV5-5 and TRBJ2-7 gives the whole variable domain DAGVTQSPTHLIKTRGQQVTLRCSPISGHKSVSWYQQVLGQGPQFIFQYYEKEERGRGNFPDRFSARQFPNYSSELNVNALLLGDSALYLCASSSRQGTYEQYFGPGTRLTVT.